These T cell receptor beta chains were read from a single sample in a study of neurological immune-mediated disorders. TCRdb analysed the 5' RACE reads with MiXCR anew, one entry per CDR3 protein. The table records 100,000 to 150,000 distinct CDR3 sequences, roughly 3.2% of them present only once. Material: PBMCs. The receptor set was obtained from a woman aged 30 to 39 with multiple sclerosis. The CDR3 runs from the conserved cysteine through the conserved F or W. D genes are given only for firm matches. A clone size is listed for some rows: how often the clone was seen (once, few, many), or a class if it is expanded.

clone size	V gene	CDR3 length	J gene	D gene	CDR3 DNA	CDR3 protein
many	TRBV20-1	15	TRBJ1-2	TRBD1	TGCAGTGCTAGAGAGATTCGCAGGACAGGGTATGGCTACACCTTC	CSAREIRRTGYGYTF
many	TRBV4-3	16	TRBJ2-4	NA	TGCGCCAGCAGCCAAGATCCAGAATTTGCGGAAAACATTCAGTACTTC	CASSQDPEFAENIQYF
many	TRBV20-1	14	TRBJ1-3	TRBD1	TGCAGTGCTAGGGGGGACAGCTCTGGAAACACCATATATTTT	CSARGDSSGNTIYF
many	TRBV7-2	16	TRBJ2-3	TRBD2	TGTGCCAGCAGCTTAAGGGGACTAGCGCCTACAGATACGCAGTATTTT	CASSLRGLAPTDTQYF
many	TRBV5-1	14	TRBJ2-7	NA	TGCGCCAGCAGCTTGGAGGCGTTCCGCCACGAGCAGTACTTC	CASSLEAFRHEQYF
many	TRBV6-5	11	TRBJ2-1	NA	TGTGCCAGCAGTTACTCCCATGAGCAGTTCTTC	CASSYSHEQFF
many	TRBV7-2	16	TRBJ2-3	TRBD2	TGTGCCAGCAGCCTCACTAGCGGGGGGGCACAGGATACGCAGTATTTT	CASSLTSGGAQDTQYF
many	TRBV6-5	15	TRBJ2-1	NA	TGTGCCAGCAGTTACAGACAGCTACCCTACAATGAGCAGTTCTTC	CASSYRQLPYNEQFF
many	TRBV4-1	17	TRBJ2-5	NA	TGCGCCAGCAGCCAAGATAGTGGCTTTTCGGGGTACGAGACCCAGTACTTC	CASSQDSGFSGYETQYF
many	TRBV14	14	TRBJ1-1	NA	TGTGCCAGCAGCGAAGAGGAGTTCCTACCTGAAGCTTTCTTT	CASSEEEFLPEAFF
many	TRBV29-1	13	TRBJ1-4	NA	TGCAGCGTTGCCGGCCTAACGGGTGAAAAACTGTTTTTT	CSVAGLTGEKLFF
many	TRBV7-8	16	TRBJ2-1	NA	TGTGCCAGCAGCTTACTCTGGGCTCAGCCCTACAATGAGCAGTTCTTC	CASSLLWAQPYNEQFF
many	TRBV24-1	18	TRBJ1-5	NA	TGTGCCTTACACCTACGGGAACAGTCGTTTTATAGCAATCAGCCCCAGCATTTT	CALHLREQSFYSNQPQHF
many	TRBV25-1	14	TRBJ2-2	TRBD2	TGTGCCACCTCGGATGCGGGAGGGTCCGGGGAGCTGTTTTTT	CATSDAGGSGELFF
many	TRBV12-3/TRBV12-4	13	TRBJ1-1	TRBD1	TGTGCCAGCAGCCAACCTCCGGGACAGATGACTTTCTTT	CASSQPPGQMTFF
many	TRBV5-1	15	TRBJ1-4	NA	TGCGCCAGCAGCTTGGAGGGGACTAAACATGAAAAACTGTTTTTT	CASSLEGTKHEKLFF
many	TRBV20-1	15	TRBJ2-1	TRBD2	TGCAGTGCTGACCTGGGACTAGCGGGGGTCAATGAGCAGTTCTTC	CSADLGLAGVNEQFF
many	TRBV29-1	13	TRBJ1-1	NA	TGCAGCGTCAGGTACACCTCGGACACTGAAGCTTTCTTT	CSVRYTSDTEAFF
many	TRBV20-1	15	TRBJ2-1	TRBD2	TGCAGTGCTGACAAGACTAGCGGGGCGGGCAATGAGCAGTTCTTC	CSADKTSGAGNEQFF
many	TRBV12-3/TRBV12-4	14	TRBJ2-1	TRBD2	TGTGCCAGCAGGCCGGGACTAGCCTCTGTTGAGCAGTTCTTC	CASRPGLASVEQFF
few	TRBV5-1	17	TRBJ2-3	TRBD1	TGCGCCAGCAGCTCCGGGCTTCGACAGGGGGGCACAGATACGCAGTATTTT	CASSSGLRQGGTDTQYF
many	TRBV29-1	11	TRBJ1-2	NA	TGCAGCGTTGATGATGGGGATGGCTACACCTTC	CSVDDGDGYTF
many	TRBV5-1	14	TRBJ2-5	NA	TGCGCCAGCAGCTTGGGGCGGGCATCGGAGACCCAGTACTTC	CASSLGRASETQYF
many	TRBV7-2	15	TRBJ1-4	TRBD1	TGTGCCAGCAGCCCACAGGGGTTCTCTAATGAAAAACTGTTTTTT	CASSPQGFSNEKLFF
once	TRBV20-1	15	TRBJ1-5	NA	TGCAGTGCTAGAAAGGGAGGACTTAGCAATCAGCACCTGCATTTT	CSARKGGLSNQHLHF
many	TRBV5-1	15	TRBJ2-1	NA	TGCGCCAGCAGCTTGTCGCAGGGGATTGGAAGTGAGCAGTTCTTC	CASSLSQGIGSEQFF
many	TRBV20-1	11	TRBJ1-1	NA	TGCAGTGCTAGAGTGGGGGCGGGGGCTTTCTTT	CSARVGAGAFF
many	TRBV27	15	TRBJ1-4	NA	TGTGCCAGCAGTTCCTCGGACAGTACCAATGAAAAACTGTTTTTT	CASSSSDSTNEKLFF
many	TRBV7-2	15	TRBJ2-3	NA	TGTGCCAGCAGGTTAGCGGCTTCTAGCACAGATACGCAGTATTTT	CASRLAASSTDTQYF
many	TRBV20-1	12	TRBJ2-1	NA	TGCAGTGCTCCCTTTACTTACAATGAGCAGTTCTTC	CSAPFTYNEQFF
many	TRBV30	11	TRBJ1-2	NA	TGTGCCTGGAGTATGGGGAATGGCTACACCTTC	CAWSMGNGYTF
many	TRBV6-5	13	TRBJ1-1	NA	TGTGCCAGCAATCTAGAACCGAACACTGAAGCTTTCTTT	CASNLEPNTEAFF
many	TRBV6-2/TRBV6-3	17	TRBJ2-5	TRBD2	TGTGCCAGCAACCCCGAGCCCCGCGGGAGCTCCCAAGAGACCCAGTACTTC	CASNPEPRGSSQETQYF
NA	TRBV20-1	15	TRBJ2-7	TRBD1	TGCAGTGCTAGAGATATACAGGGGCCCATATACGAGCAGTACTTC	CSARDIQGPIYEQYF
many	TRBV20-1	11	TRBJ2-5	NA	TGCAGTGCTAGCGGGGTTTCGGCCCAGTACTTC	CSASGVSAQYF
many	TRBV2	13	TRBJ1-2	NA	TGTGCCAGCAGAGCTAACAGGGAAGGTGGCTACACCTTC	CASRANREGGYTF
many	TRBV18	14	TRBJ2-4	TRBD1	TGTGCCAGCTCACGGGACAGGAATGACAACATTCAGTACTTC	CASSRDRNDNIQYF
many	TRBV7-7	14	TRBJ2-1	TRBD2	TGTGCCAGCAGCCCGGGACTAGGAGGGAATGAGCAGTTCTTC	CASSPGLGGNEQFF
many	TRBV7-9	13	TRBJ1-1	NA	TGTGCCAGCTCTCAGTCTGTCTCGGACCTACCTTTCTTT	CASSQSVSDLPFF
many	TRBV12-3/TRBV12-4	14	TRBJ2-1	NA	TGTGCCAGCAGCGACCGGGAGAGATACAATGAGCAGTTCTTC	CASSDRERYNEQFF
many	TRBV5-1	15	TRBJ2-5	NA	TGCGCCAGCAGCCAAGAGCGGCCCGGTGGGGAGACCCAGTACTTC	CASSQERPGGETQYF
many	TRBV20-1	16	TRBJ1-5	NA	TGCGCTTATCCTCTTAGAATAGGTGGGAGCAATCAGCCCCAGCATTTT	CAYPLRIGGSNQPQHF
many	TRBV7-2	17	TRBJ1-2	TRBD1	TGTGCCAGCAGCTCCCCCGGGACAGGGGTCACTAACTATGGCTACACCTTC	CASSSPGTGVTNYGYTF
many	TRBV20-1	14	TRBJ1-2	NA	TGCAGTGCCGAAGACAGGAGCTCTAACTATGGCTACACCTTC	CSAEDRSSNYGYTF
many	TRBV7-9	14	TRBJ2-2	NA	TGTGCCAGCAGCTTAACAAGCAATACCGGGGAGCTGTTTTTT	CASSLTSNTGELFF
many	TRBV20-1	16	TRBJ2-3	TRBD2	TGCAGTGCTAGTTTTTTCCTAGCGGGACGCACAGATACGCAGTATTTT	CSASFFLAGRTDTQYF
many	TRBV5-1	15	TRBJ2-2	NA	TGCGCCAGCAGCTCCCTGGGGGTATCCACCGGGGAGCTGTTTTTT	CASSSLGVSTGELFF
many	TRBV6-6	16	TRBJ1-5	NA	TGTGCCAGCAGTTACTCGACGGGGAAGGGCAATCAGCCCCAGCATTTT	CASSYSTGKGNQPQHF
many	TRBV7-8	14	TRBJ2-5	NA	TGTGCCAGCAGCTCTCAGGGCCACCAAGAGACCCAGTACTTC	CASSSQGHQETQYF
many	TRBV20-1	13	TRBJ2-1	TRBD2	TGCAGTGCTTCTACTAGCGGGAACAATGAGCAGTTCTTC	CSASTSGNNEQFF
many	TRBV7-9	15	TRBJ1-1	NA	TGTGCCAGCAGCTTAGCCGTTACAACGAACACTGAAGCTTTCTTT	CASSLAVTTNTEAFF
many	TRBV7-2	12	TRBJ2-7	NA	TGTGCCAGCAGCTTCCCTTCCTACGAGCAGTACTTC	CASSFPSYEQYF
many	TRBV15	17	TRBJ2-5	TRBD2	TGTGCCACCAGCAGTCAAAGGACTAGCGGGAGACTAGAGACCCAGTACTTC	CATSSQRTSGRLETQYF
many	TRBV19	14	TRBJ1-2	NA	TGTGCCAGTAGTATTCACGAGCCTGGGTATGGCTACACCTTC	CASSIHEPGYGYTF
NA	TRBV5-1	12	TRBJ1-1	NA	TGCGACAGCAGCTTGATGAACACTGAAGCTTTCTTT	CDSSLMNTEAFF
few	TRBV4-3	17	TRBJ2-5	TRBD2	TGCGCCAGCAGCCAAGATGGAGCGGGATCCCGGACGGAGACCCAGTACTTC	CASSQDGAGSRTETQYF
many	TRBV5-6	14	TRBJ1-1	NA	TGTGCCAGCAGCTTCGTGGCAGCTTACACTGAAGCTTTCTTT	CASSFVAAYTEAFF
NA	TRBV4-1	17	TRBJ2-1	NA	TGCGCCAGCAGCCAAGCCGAACTAGCTGGGGTTGCGGGTGAGCAGTTCTTC	CASSQAELAGVAGEQFF
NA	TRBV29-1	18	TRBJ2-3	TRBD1	TGCAGCGTTGAGGAGCGACAGGGGCCCATATCTAGCACAGATACGCAGTATTTT	CSVEERQGPISSTDTQYF